This TCR beta chain was found in a study of blood T cell repertoires in COVID-19 (dated by TCRdb to the early 2020s). About the study as a whole: The collaborator samples originated in the United States, Italy and Spain and spanned the acute and convalescent phases of COVID-19. Sample metadata almost always included a de-identified subject ID, COVID-19 status, age in years and sex. The prospective study material was composed of cDNA or gDNA derived from T cells, B-cell-depleted T cells, or PBMCs. Samples came from the ongoing ImmuneRACE study (first 160 participants) plus 1,254 subjects from 6 global collaborators. Subjects who had been exposed to COVID-19, were actively infected with it, or had recovered from it provided the deeply sampled blood TCRbeta repertoires that made up the dataset. Where available, HLA class I and class II types were obtained from metadata supplied by the sample provider rather than from assay-based typing. The repertoires were made available in a free public database intended to serve as a resource for research on the immune response to SARS-CoV-2. Study-wide findings and limitations: The amount of clinical and demographic metadata varied by source and participant and was provided uncurated.

V has 7 bases trimmed and J has 7 bases trimmed; junction bases matching no gene number 13. Including the terminal cysteine and phenylalanine, the CDR3 comprises 15 residues. Just CDR3 DNA is preserved here, 45 bases in frame from base 1. For CDR1 and CDR2, the germline V gene (reference sequence) lists LNHDA and SQIVND. Whole blood was collected in K2EDTA tubes by collaborating institutions according to the institutions' own protocols. For TCRbeta analysis, collaborator samples were shipped as frozen whole blood, as isolated PBMCs, or as DNA extracted from either sample type. The immunoSEQ Assay, a bias-controlled multiplex PCR, was used to amplify TCRbeta CDR3 regions from genomic DNA. Per the original workflow: The number of nucleated cells in each sample was estimated by amplification of reference gene primers within the assay. To quantify the absolute abundance of each unique TCRbeta CDR3 rearrangement, sequence reads were collapsed and filtered. Productive Simpson clonality was computed per sample as the square root of Simpson's diversity index over productive rearrangements. Entries here come from immuneACCESS through TCRdb and include only in-frame sequences with V and J called. Some clones fail to appear in such tables; in the studies checked, an unresolved V gene covers under half of the shortfall, and the cause of the remainder is unknown. V and J calls and clone size are given by that table; D and trimming were obtained from the DNA. This sample gives approximately 150,000 clones in total; about 91% of them show up just once. The ten biggest clones cover more than 1.5% of the sample.

Concerning this clone: Its antigen target is currently unknown. Per-nucleotide qualities are absent, and no much larger clonotype sits a single base away.

The TCR originated in a woman between 55 and 75 years old with acute or convalescent COVID-19. The chain uses TRBV19 and TRBJ1-5, with 7 bases aligning to TRBD1. Input material: peripheral blood. The CDR3 in this case is CASTSDRDPLQPQHF. Read as DNA, the sequence is TGTGCCAGTACCTCAGACAGGGATCCACTACAGCCCCAGCATTTT.